This T cell receptor beta chain is from a study of CD8+ T cells in alopecia areata (dated by TCRdb to 2017 to 2018). Context from the whole study: The study used high-throughput TCRbeta sequencing to examine T cell clonal expansion in alopecia areata, in both the C3H/HeJ mouse model and human patients. immunoSEQ multiplex PCR using 35 Vbeta forward primers and 13 Jbeta reverse primers was used to amplify TCRbeta CDR3 regions. RNA was obtained with the PAXgene miRNA kit for fixed scalp, the miRNeasy kit for PBMCs, and the RNeasy kit for mouse skin. Clonality in the scalp was compared among normal scalp (n=4), patchy alopecia areata scalp (n=8), and alopecia totalis/universalis scalp (n=8). Scalp tissue and sorted CD4+ and CD8+ peripheral blood T cells from patchy and totalis/universalis alopecia areata patients and from healthy controls were covered by human TCRbeta sequencing.

For CDR1 and CDR2, the germline V gene lists SQVTM and ANQGSEA. V trim: 7 bases; J trim: 5 bases; unmatched bases: 4. Taken from cysteine to phenylalanine, the CDR3 has 12 residues. The CDR3 DNA has 36 bases and is translated from base 1. Library prep was done by the immunoSEQ multiplex PCR assay. To provide template for TCR sequencing, every sample had RNA extracted and reverse transcribed into cDNA. First-strand cDNA was synthesized using SuperScript III with a 2:1 mix of oligo-dT and random hexamers. Amplification bias was assessed with a synthetic immune receptor repertoire, and residual bias was removed computationally. As for the authors' bioinformatics: Raw reads were preprocessed to remove errors, and CDR3 was defined according to IMGT conventions as the region from the conserved cysteine to phenylalanine. Clonality was computed by normalizing Shannon entropy by log2 of the number of productive unique TCRs and subtracting the result from 1. Whether scalp clones were CD4 or CD8 was inferred by matching scalp TCRbeta sequences against CD4 and CD8 repertoires sorted from blood. Not all clones reach the TCRdb copy of this immuneACCESS table, which keeps in-frame sequences only. Checked studies attribute under half of the gap to unresolved V genes and leave the rest unexplained. V and J calls and clone size are those listed in that table; D and trimming were worked out from the DNA. In this sample the table shows about 150,000 clones, around 55% of which occur a single time. 4.5% to 5% of the sample goes to the ten largest clones.

PBMCs were isolated by density centrifugation and stained for CD3, CD4 and CD8, after which CD4+ and CD8+ T cells were sorted on a FACSAria. Scalp biopsies and blood samples were provided by unaffected controls. Overall study results and their limits: Lesional scalp, especially in alopecia totalis/universalis, showed higher clonality and more expanded CD8+ clones than normal scalp, suggesting antigenic drive. Unlike mouse skin, where gammadelta T cells dominate, normal human skin contains resident alphabeta T cells that get sequenced too, which complicates analysis of the scalp TCR repertoire. Shared TCR sequences between patients were less evident than in mice, which may be partly attributable to HLA diversity in the patient population.

Worth noting for this clone: It has no known antigen specificity. Per-base quality was not reported, and no clone a single base away is much larger than it.

The TCR was taken from a human donor in good health. Rearrangement joined TRBV29-1 to TRBJ2-5, with 10 middle bases fitting TRBD1. Sequences were obtained from CD4+ T cells sorted from blood. The nucleotides are TGCAGCGGGAAGACAGGGGGCGAGACCCAGTACTTC. Translated, this is CSGKTGGETQYF.